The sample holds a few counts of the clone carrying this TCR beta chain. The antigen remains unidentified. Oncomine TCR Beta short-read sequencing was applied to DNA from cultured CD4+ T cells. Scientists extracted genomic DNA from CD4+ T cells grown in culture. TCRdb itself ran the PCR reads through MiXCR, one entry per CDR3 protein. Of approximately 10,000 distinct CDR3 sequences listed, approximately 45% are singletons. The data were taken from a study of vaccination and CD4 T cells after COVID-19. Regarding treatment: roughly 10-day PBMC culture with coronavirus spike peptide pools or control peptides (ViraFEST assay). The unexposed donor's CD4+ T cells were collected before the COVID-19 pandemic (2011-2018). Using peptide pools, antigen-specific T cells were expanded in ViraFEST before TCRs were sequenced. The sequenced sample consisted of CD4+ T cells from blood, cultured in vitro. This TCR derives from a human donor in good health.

The DNA of the CDR3 is TGCAGCGTTGCGGCAGGGGGCTTTGGCTACACCTTC. Its translation: CSVAAGGFGYTF. The chain has TRBV29-1 and TRBJ1-2, with 8 bases fitting TRBD1. The CDR3 totals 12 residues. Germline CDR1 and CDR2: SQVTM and ANQGSEA. With 4 bases clipped from V and 7 bases from J, the junction kept 5 bases outside the gene matches.